This T cell receptor beta chain was obtained from a study of human thymus T cells. Resections were taken during corrective heart surgery, and the thymus tissue came from these. Corrective surgery for congenital heart defects was being performed on the healthy Finnish infants who served as donors. On this clone itself: Its antigen is currently unknown.

General observations from the study: Overlap was high between thymic repertoires from unrelated individuals, as reported in related research. Gene usage for V and J segments appeared biased in thymic and blood repertoires.

The table came from immunoSEQ multiplex PCR; TCRdb's copy has only in-frame clones and leaves some out. The sample carries 86,000 or so clones, around 96% recorded once. Sequencing input: thymus tissue. This receptor was identified in a boy under three years old with a congenital heart defect but otherwise immunologically healthy.

The CDR3 nucleotides read TGTGCCAGCAGCTTAGTACTAGCGGGGGTGGAGACCCAGTACTTC. Translation: CASSLVLAGVETQYF. The genes are TRBV7-6 and TRBJ2-5; 11 nucleotides agree with TRBD2. This CDR3 comprises 15 residues. Germline V lookup: CDR1 SGHVS, CDR2 FNYEAQ. V dropped 1 base and J dropped 5; count of bases not matched to a gene: 3.